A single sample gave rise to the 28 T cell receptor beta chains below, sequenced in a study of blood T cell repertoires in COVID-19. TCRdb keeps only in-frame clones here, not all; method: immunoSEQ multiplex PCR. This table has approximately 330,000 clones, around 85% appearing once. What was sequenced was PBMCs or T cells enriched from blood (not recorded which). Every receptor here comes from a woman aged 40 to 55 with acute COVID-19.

The CDR3 spells CASSDPGGARYEQYF. CDR3 sequence (DNA): TGTGCCAGCAGTGACCCCGGGGGGGCCAGATACGAGCAGTACTTC. This chain joins TRBV2 and TRBJ2-7; 8 nucleotides align to TRBD2. Germline V gene lookup returns CDR1 SNHLY and CDR2 FYNNEI. The V segment lost 3 bases and the J segment 4 bases; nucleotides outside the gene matches: 8. The length of the CDR3 is 15 residues.

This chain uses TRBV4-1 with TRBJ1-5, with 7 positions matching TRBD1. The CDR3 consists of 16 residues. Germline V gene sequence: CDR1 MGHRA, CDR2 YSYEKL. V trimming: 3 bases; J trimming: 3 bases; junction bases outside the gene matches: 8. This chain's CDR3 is CASSQGGQPFNQPQHF. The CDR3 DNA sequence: TGCGCCAGCAGCCAGGGGGGACAGCCCTTCAATCAGCCCCAGCATTTT.

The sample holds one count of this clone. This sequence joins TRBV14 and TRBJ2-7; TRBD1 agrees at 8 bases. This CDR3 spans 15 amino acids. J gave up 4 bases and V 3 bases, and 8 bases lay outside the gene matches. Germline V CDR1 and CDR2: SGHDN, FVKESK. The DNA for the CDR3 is TGTGCCAGCAGCCAGCCCGGGACAGGCTCTTACGAGCAGTACTTC. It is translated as CASSQPGTGSYEQYF. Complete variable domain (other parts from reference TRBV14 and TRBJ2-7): EAGVTQFPSHSVIEKGQTVTLRCDPISGHDNLYWYRRVMGKEIKFLLHFVKESKQDESGMPNNRFLAERTGGTYSTLKVQPAELEDSGVYFCASSQPGTGSYEQYFGPGTRLTVT.

For the CDR3, the DNA is TGTGCCAGCAGCTTAGTCAGGAAAAATGAGCAGTTCTTC. Protein product: CASSLVRKNEQFF. This chain uses TRBV11-2 with TRBJ2-1, with D unresolved. The germline gives CDR1 SGHAT, CDR2 FQNNGV. V lost 1 base and J lost 7, with 8 bases in between. There are 13 residues in the CDR3.

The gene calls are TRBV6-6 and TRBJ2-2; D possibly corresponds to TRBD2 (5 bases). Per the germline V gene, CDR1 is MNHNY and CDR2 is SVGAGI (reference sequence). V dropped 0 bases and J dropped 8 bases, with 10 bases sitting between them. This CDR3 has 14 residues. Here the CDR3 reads CASSYSASGGELFF. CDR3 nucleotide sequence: TGTGCCAGCAGTTACTCTGCCTCGGGGGGGGAGCTGTTTTTT.

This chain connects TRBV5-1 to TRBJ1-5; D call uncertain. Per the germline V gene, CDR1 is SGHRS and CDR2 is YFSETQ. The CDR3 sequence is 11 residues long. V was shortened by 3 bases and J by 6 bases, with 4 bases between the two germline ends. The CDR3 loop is CASSSLQPQHF. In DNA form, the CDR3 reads TGCGCCAGCAGCTCTCTTCAGCCCCAGCATTTT.

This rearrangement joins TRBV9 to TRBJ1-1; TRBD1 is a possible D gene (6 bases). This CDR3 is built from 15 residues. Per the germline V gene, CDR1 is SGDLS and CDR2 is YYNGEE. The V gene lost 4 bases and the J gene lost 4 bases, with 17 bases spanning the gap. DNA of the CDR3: TGTGCCAGCAGCCCAATCGGGGTCAGGGGCACTGAAGCTTTCTTT. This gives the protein CASSPIGVRGTEAFF.

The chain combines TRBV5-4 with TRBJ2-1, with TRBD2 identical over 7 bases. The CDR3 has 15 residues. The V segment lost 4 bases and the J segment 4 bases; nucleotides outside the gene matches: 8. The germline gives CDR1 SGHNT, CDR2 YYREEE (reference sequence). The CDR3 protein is CASSPSAGGYNEQFF. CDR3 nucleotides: TGTGCCAGCAGCCCTTCTGCCGGGGGGTACAATGAGCAGTTCTTC.

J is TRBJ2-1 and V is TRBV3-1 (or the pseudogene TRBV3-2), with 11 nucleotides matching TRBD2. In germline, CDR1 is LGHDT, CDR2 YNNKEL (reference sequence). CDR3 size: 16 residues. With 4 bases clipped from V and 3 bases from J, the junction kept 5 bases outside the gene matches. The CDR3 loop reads CASSLGTSGFYNEQFF. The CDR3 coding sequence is TGTGCCAGCAGCCTCGGGACTAGCGGCTTCTACAATGAGCAGTTCTTC.

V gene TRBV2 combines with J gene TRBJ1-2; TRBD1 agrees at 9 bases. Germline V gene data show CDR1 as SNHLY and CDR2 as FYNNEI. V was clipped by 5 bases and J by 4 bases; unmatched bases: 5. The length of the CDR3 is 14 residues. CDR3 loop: CASSRTGVPYGYTF. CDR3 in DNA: TGTGCCAGCAGTCGGACAGGGGTCCCCTATGGCTACACCTTC.

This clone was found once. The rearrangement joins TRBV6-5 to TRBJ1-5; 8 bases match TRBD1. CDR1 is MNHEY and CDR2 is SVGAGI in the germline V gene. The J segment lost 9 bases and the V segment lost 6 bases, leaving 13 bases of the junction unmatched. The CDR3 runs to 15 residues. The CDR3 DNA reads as TGTGCCAGCAGATCCTCCGCGACAGGGGCGAGGCCCCAGCATTTT. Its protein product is CASRSSATGARPQHF.

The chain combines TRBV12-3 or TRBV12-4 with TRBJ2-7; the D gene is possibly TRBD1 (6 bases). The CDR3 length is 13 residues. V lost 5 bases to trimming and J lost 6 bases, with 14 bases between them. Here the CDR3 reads CASSPYRDSEQYF. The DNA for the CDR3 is TGTGCCAGCAGTCCATACAGGGATAGCGAGCAGTACTTC.

This chain's CDR3 is CASSFPGRYEQYF. DNA for the CDR3: TGTGCCAGCAGCTTCCCAGGGCGGTACGAGCAGTACTTC. The rearrangement uses TRBV7-2 and TRBJ2-7; possible D gene TRBD1, 5 bases. V gave up 3 bases and J gave up 4 bases, with 10 bases separating them. Per germline, CDR1 SGHTA and CDR2 FQGNSA. The CDR3 totals 13 residues.

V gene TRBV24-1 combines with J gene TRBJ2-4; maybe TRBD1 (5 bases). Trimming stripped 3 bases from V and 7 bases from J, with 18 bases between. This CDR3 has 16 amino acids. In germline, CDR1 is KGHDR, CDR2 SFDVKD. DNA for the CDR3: TGTGCCACCAGTGATCATACAGGAGACCAGAGGAACATTCAGTACTTC. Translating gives CATSDHTGDQRNIQYF.

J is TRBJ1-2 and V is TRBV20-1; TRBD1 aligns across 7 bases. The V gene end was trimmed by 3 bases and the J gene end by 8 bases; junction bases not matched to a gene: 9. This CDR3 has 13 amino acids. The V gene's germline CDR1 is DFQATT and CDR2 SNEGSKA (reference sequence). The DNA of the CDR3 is TGCAGTGCTAGTGGGACAGCCCAGCAGGGCTACACCTTC. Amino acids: CSASGTAQQGYTF.

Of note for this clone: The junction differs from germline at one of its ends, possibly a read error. CDR3 in DNA: TGTGCCACCAGTTATTTCGACAGGGGGCCAAGAACTCTAAACAACTATGGCTACACCTTC. Amino acid sequence: CATSYFDRGPRTLNNYGYTF. The rearrangement uses TRBV24-1 and TRBJ1-2; 10 nucleotides match TRBD1. This CDR3 contains 20 residues. Germline lookup yields CDR1 KGHDR and CDR2 SFDVKD.

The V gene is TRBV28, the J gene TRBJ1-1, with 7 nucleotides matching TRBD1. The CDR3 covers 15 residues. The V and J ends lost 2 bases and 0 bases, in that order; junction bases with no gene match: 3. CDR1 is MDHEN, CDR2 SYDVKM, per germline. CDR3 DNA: TGTGCCAGCAGTTTAACGGGACAGATGAACACTGAAGCTTTCTTT. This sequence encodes CASSLTGQMNTEAFF.

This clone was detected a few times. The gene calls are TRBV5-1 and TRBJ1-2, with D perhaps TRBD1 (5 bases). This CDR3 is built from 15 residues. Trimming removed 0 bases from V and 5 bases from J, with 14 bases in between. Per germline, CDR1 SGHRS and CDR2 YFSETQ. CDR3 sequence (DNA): TGCGCCAGCAGCTTGGAAGGGGCCACGAAATATGGCTACACCTTC. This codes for CASSLEGATKYGYTF.

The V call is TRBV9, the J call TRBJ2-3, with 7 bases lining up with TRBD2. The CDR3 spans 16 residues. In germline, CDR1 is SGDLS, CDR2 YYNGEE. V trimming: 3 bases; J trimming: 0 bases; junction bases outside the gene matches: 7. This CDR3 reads CASSDILSGSTDTQYF. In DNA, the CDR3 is TGTGCCAGCAGCGACATACTTAGCGGGAGCACAGATACGCAGTATTTT.

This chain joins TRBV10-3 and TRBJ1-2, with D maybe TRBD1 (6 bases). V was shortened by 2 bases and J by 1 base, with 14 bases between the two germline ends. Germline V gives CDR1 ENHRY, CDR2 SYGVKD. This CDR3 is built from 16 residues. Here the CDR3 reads CAISETTRTVNYGYTF. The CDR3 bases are TGTGCCATCAGTGAGACGACGAGGACAGTTAACTATGGCTACACCTTC.

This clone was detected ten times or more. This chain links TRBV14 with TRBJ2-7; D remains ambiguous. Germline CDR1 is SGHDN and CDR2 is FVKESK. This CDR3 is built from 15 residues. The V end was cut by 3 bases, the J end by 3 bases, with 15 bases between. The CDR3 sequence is CASSQTHWSNYEQYF. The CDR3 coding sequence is TGTGCCAGCAGCCAGACACACTGGTCTAACTACGAGCAGTACTTC.

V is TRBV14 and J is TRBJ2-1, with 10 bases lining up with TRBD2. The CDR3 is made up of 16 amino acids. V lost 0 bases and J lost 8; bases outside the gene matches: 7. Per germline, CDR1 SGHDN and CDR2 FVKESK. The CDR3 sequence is CASSQDQTSGWDEQFF. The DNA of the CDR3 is TGTGCCAGCAGCCAAGATCAGACTAGCGGGTGGGATGAGCAGTTCTTC. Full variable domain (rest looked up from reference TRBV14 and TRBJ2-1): EAGVTQFPSHSVIEKGQTVTLRCDPISGHDNLYWYRRVMGKEIKFLLHFVKESKQDESGMPNNRFLAERTGGTYSTLKVQPAELEDSGVYFCASSQDQTSGWDEQFFGPGTRLTVL.

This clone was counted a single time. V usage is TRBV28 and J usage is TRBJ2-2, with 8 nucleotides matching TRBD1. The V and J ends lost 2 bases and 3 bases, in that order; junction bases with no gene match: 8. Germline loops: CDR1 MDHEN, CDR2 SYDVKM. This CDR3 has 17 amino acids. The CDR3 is CASSLRRDRGHTGELFF. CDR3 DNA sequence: TGTGCCAGCAGTTTACGACGAGACAGGGGTCACACCGGGGAGCTGTTTTTT.

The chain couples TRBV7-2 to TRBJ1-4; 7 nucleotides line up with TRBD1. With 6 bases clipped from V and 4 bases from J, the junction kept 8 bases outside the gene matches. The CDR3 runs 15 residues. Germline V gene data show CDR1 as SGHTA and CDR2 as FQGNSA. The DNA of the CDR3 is TGTGCCAGCAGGGAAGCAGGGGGAATTAATGAAAAACTGTTTTTT. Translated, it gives CASREAGGINEKLFF. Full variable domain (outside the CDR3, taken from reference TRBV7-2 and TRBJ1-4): GAGVSQSPSNKVTEKGKDVELRCDPISGHTALYWYRQSLGQGLEFLIYFQGNSAPDKSGLPSDRFSAERTGGSVSTLTIQRTQQEDSAVYLCASREAGGINEKLFFGSGTQLSVL.

CDR3 bases: TGTGCCAGCAGTTTTCGGAGGTCGGTGGGTAACTATGGCTACACCTTC. It specifies CASSFRRSVGNYGYTF. The chain employs TRBV28 and TRBJ1-2; D is ambiguous. The CDR3 length is 16 residues. V was clipped by 3 bases and J by 1 base, with 15 bases between them. Germline V lookup: CDR1 MDHEN, CDR2 SYDVKM.

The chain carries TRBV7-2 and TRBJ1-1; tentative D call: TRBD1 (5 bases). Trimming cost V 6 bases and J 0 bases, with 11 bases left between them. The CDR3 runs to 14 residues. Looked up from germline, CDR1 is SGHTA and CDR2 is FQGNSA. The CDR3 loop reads CASRSGTVNTEAFF. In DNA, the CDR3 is TGTGCCAGCAGGTCCGGGACTGTGAACACTGAAGCTTTCTTT. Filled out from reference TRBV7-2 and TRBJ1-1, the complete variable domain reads GAGVSQSPSNKVTEKGKDVELRCDPISGHTALYWYRQSLGQGLEFLIYFQGNSAPDKSGLPSDRFSAERTGGSVSTLTIQRTQQEDSAVYLCASRSGTVNTEAFFGQGTRLTVV.

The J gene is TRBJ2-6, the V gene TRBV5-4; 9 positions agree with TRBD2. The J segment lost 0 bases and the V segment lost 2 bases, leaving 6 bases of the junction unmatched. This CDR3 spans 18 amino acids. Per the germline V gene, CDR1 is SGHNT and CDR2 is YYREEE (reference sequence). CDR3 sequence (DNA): TGTGCCAGCAGCTTCAGGCGGGGGGGTTACTCTGGGGCCAACGTCCTGACTTTC. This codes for CASSFRRGGYSGANVLTF.

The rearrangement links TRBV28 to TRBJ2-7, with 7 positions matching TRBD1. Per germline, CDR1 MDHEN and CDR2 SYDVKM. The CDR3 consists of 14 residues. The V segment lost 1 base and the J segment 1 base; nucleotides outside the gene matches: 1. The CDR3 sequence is CASSLYRGSYEQYF. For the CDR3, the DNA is TGTGCCAGCAGTTTATACAGGGGTTCCTACGAGCAGTACTTC.